The 6 T cell receptor beta chains presented below share a single source sample, sequenced in a study of T cells in women clearing cervical HPV infection. Sequencing used immunoSEQ multiplex PCR; TCRdb keeps in-frame clones, though not all of them. This listing includes approximately 9,200 clones. Input material: blood buffy coat. The receptors derive from a woman aged 18-70 years with a cervical HPV16 infection that either progressed to CIN3+ or cleared (not recorded which).

The CDR3 here is CASRGDSFNQPQYF. The covered CDR3 bases are TGTGCCAGCAGGGGGGACAGTTTCAATCAGCCG. The gene calls are TRBV2 and TRBJ2-3; 7 bases line up with TRBD1. The read ends 3 residues early relative to the CDR3; the germline J gene fills the gap. The germline V gene encodes CDR1 SNHLY and CDR2 FYNNEI. The CDR3 totals 14 residues.

Concerning this clone: Coverage ceases 3 residues before the CDR3 finishes, and the germline J gene fills in the end. The rearrangement links TRBV5-1 to TRBJ1-1; D ambiguous. The CDR3 has 15 amino acids. Trimming took off 0 bases at V and 4 bases at J, with 13 bases between the two ends. CDR1 and CDR2 from the germline V gene are SGHRS and YFSETQ. The sequenced part of the CDR3 DNA is TGCGCCAGCAGCTTGGCTATGGGCCAGATCACTGAA. Residues: CASSLAMGQITE. The full CDR3 sequence reads CASSLAMGQITEAFF.

Worth noting for this clone: The CDR3 end lies 3 residues beyond the end of the read and is filled in from the germline J gene. The chain is built from TRBV19 and TRBJ1-2, with D unclear. Germline CDR1 LNHDA, CDR2 SQIVND (reference sequence). The CDR3 is 17 amino acids. V lost 7 bases, J lost 6 bases, and 27 bases lay in between. CDR3 sequence reads: CASTSLPRGQRFHGYTF. The sequenced CDR3 bases are TGTGCCAGTACTTCCTTGCCCCGAGGGCAGCGGTTCCATGGC.

As for this clone: The DNA ends 3 residues before the CDR3 does, and the rest of the CDR3 is filled in from the germline J gene. The chain links TRBV7-3 to TRBJ1-2; D unresolved. Germline assignment: CDR1 SGHTA and CDR2 FQGTGA. The CDR3 is 13 residues long. CDR3 bases read: TGTGCCAGCAGCTTAACCCCGGCGGATGAC. It codes for CASSLTPADD. The full CDR3 protein reads CASSLTPADDYTF. The full variable domain, rest sourced from reference TRBV7-3 and TRBJ1-2, is GAGVSQTPSNKVTEKGKYVELRCDPISGHTALYWYRQSLGQGPEFLIYFQGTGAADDSGLPNDRFFAVRPEGSVSTLKIQRTERGDSAVYLCASSLTPADDYTFGSGTRLTVV.

Concerning this clone itself: The read falls 3 residues short of the CDR3 end, and the missing part is taken from the germline J gene. This chain uses TRBV20-1 with TRBJ1-5, with 8 positions matching TRBD1. The germline V gene has CDR1 DFQATT and CDR2 SNEGSKA (reference sequence). J lost 3 bases, V lost 6 bases, and 4 bases had no gene match. The CDR3 consists of 13 residues. CDR3 amino acids: CSALGQDNQPQHF. CDR3 DNA, as far as it was read: TGCAGTGCCTTGGGACAGGACAATCAGCCC.

With regard to this clone: The sequence runs out 3 residues before the end of the CDR3; the remainder is reconstructed from the germline J gene. The chain combines TRBV19 with TRBJ2-7, with TRBD1 matching 9 bases. This CDR3 has 13 residues. V shed 8 bases and J 5 bases; nucleotides not matched to a gene: 7. Germline CDR1 is LNHDA and CDR2 is SQIVND (reference sequence). The covered CDR3 bases are TGTGCCAGTGGGACAGGGATAGGAAACGAG. Translation gives CASGTGIGNE. The whole CDR3 sequence reads CASGTGIGNEQYF.